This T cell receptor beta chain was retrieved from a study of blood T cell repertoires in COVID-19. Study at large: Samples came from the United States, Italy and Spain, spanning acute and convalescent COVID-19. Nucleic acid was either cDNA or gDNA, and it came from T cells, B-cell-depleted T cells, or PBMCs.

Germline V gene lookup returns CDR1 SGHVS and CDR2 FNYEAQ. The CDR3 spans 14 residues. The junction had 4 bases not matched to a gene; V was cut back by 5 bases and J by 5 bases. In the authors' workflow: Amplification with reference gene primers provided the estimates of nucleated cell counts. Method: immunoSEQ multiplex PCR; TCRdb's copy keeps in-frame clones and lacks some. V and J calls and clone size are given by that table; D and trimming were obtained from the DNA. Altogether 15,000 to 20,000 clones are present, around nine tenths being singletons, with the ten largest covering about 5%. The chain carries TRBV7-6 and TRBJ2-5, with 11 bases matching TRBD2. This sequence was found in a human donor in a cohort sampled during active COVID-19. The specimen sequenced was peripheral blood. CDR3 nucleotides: TGTGCCAGCAGCCATAGCGGGAGGGGGGAGACCCAGTACTTC. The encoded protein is CASSHSGRGETQYF.